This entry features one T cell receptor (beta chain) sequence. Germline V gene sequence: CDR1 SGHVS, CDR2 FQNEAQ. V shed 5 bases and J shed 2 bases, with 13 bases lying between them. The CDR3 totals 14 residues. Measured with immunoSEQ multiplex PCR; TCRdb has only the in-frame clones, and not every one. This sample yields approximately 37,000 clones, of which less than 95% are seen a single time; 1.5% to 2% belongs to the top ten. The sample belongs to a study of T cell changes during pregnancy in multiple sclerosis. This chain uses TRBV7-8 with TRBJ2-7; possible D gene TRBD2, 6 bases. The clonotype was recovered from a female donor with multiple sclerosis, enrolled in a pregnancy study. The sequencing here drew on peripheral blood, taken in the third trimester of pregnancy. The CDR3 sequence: CASSPRESAYEQYF. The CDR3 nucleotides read TGTGCCAGCAGCCCACGGGAGTCAGCCTACGAGCAGTACTTC.